The sequence of this T cell receptor beta chain was determined in a study of T cell clonality in common variable immunodeficiency (dated by TCRdb to between 2014 and 2016). What the work shows at the level of the full study, not this receptor alone: The authors noted that sequencing repertoires of T cell subpopulations would be needed to clarify what caused the increased clonality in CVID. Even though DNA input was equal, the average per sample came to some 82,000 unique sequences for controls compared with some 29,000 for CVID samples. Healthy controls shared more TCRbeta clones with each other than CVID subjects shared among themselves (p < 0.0001). TCRbeta clonality was higher in CVID subjects than in healthy controls (t-test p = 0.018), and the increase was most characteristic of about a third of subjects. Differences among patients in the CVID cohort limited the correlations between repertoire features and clinical complications. CVID TCRbeta sequences reportedly showed fewer deletions and N-nucleotide insertions and lacked highly modified clones with 13 or more V deletions.

This clone was picked up many times. The specificity of this receptor is unknown. The CDR3 goes on 3 residues after the read ends, and that part is filled in from the germline J gene. Distinct nucleotide sequences in the sample also encode this CDR3. Equivalent amounts of genomic DNA from CVID and control samples were used as sequencing input. For every sample, a 60 bp segment covering the rearranged TCRbeta CDR3 region was amplified and then sequenced. The immunoSEQ assay, a bias-corrected multiplex PCR combined with high-throughput sequencing, was used to amplify TCRbeta. The study's own analysis went as follows. Each unique nucleotide sequence was treated as a clone and annotated with V, D and J genes, copy number and frequency. Sequences were labeled productive if in frame, and non-productive if out of frame or containing stop codons. As previously described, Shannon's entropy was used to calculate clonality. The predicted amino acid sequences of productive clones were used to derive the mean CDR3 Kyte-Doolittle hydropathy. Hierarchical clustering of scaled V gene usage was performed with the R hclust function using Manhattan distance and complete linkage. Sharing of clones by CDR3 amino acid sequence was evaluated through resampling of 12 repertoires per group over 100 rounds. The repertoires were searched for 65 to 85 published EBV-specific TCRbeta sequences and almost 250 published CMV-specific TCRbeta sequences. Two CVID samples yielding fewer than 10,000 sequences were excluded from analysis, leaving 42 CVID repertoires. This is the immuneACCESS table as TCRdb keeps it, with only in-frame sequences that have V and J called. A part of the clones is gone; compared with another copy, unresolved V genes explain less than half, and the rest is unexplained. D and trimming were read from the DNA, whereas the V and J calls and clone size are those reported in that table. This sample was tabulated with under 35,000 clones, among which there are no singletons. The ten largest account for about 3.8% of the sample.

Predominantly Caucasian heritage was noted among both the CVID patients and the healthy controls. Heparinized peripheral whole blood samples of 5 to 8 ml were collected from each donor. TCRbeta CDR3 repertoires were sequenced from genomic DNA of adults with common variable immune deficiency (CVID) and healthy adult controls. The control group comprised approximately 22 healthy adult volunteers, roughly twelve female and about 10 male, aged about 20 to 70 years with a mean age of 34. Diluted blood was subjected to density centrifugation over Hypaque 1077 or Ficoll-Paque for isolation of peripheral blood mononuclear cells. Unsorted mononuclear cells served as the source of genomic DNA, which was extracted either by Qiagen column purification or by a centrifugation-based method. Per the germline V gene, MNHEY is the CDR1 and SVGEGT is the CDR2. Between the V and J ends, shortened by 6 bases and 4 bases respectively, the junction contains 13 bases. Its CDR3 holds 14 amino acids, cysteine through phenylalanine. Only the CDR3 bases that were read are kept: 33 of them, in frame from base 1.

The sequence was obtained from a person aged 18 to 70 in good health. The chain was built from TRBV6-2 or TRBV6-3 and TRBJ1-3; TRBD1 is a possible D gene, resting on 5 matching bases. Sequencing input: peripheral blood mononuclear cells. Here the CDR3 is given as CASRSAGYGNTIYF. Partial CDR3 DNA: TGTGCCAGCAGATCCGCAGGGTACGGAAACACC.